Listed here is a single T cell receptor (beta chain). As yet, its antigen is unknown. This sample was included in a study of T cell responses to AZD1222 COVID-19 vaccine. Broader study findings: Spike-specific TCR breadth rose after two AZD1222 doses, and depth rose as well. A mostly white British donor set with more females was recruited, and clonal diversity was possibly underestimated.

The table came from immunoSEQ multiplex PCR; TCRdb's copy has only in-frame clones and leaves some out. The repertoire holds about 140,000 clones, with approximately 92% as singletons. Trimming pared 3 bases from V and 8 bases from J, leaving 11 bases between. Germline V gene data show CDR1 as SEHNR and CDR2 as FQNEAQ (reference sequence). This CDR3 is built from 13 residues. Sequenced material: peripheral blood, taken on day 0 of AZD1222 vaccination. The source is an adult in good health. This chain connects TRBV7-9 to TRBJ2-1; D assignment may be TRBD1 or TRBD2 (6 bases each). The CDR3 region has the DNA TGTGCCAGCAGCTTTTCGGGGGCCGATGAGCAGTTCTTC. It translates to CASSFSGADEQFF.